These T cell receptor beta chains were read from a single sample in a study of CD8 T cells in Susac syndrome. TCRdb re-analysed the immunoSEQ multiplex PCR reads in MiXCR, keeping a single row per CDR3 protein. The sample contains about 140,000 distinct CDR3 sequences, around 96% of which appear only once. What was sequenced was CD4+ T cells from PBMCs. The receptor source for this set is a human donor with multiple sclerosis. Each CDR3 is given with its conserved first and last residue. A D gene is named only where the DNA matches it firmly. Only some rows state a clone size, as once, few, many or a class for expanded clones.

V	J	D	size	CDR3	DNA
TRBV7-9	TRBJ1-4	TRBD1	-	CASSSGQGFEKLFF	TGTGCCAGCAGTTCCGGACAGGGGTTTGAAAAACTGTTTTTT
TRBV6-5	TRBJ2-4	-	-	CASSYFPGALAKNIQYF	TGTGCCAGCAGTTACTTTCCGGGGGCACTAGCCAAAAACATTCAGTACTTC
TRBV19	TRBJ2-7	-	-	CASSIGAAEQYF	TGTGCCAGTAGTATAGGGGCAGCCGAGCAGTACTTC
TRBV27	TRBJ1-6	-	-	CASSFAERDSPLHF	TGTGCCAGCAGTTTCGCGGAGCGGGATTCACCCCTCCACTTT
TRBV29-1	TRBJ1-1	TRBD1	-	CSVELGQEGAFF	TGCAGCGTTGAACTTGGACAGGAAGGAGCTTTCTTT
TRBV2	TRBJ2-5	TRBD1	-	CASRKQMGQGAAETQYF	TGTGCCAGCAGAAAGCAGATGGGGCAGGGGGCCGCAGAGACCCAGTACTTC
TRBV5-4	TRBJ2-5	-	-	CASSLAGLAETQYF	TGTGCCAGCAGCTTGGCTGGCTTGGCTGAGACCCAGTACTTC
TRBV12-3/TRBV12-4	TRBJ2-6	TRBD1	-	CASSSRQGAGANVLTF	TGTGCCAGCAGTTCCCGGCAGGGGGCTGGGGCCAACGTCCTGACTTTC
TRBV19	TRBJ2-1	TRBD2	-	CASRGLAGTAYNEQFF	TGTGCCAGTAGGGGACTAGCGGGAACCGCCTACAATGAGCAGTTCTTC
TRBV7-9	TRBJ1-1	-	-	CASGYGGNSEAFF	TGTGCCAGCGGGTATGGGGGGAATTCTGAAGCTTTCTTT
TRBV7-2	TRBJ2-7	TRBD2	-	CASSRGGLAAYEQYF	TGTGCCAGCAGCCGCGGGGGACTAGCGGCCTACGAGCAGTACTTC
TRBV2	TRBJ2-7	TRBD1	-	CASGRDRGYEQYF	TGTGCCAGTGGAAGGGACAGGGGCTACGAGCAGTACTTC
TRBV12-3/TRBV12-4	TRBJ1-6	-	once	CASSPHPAGVGSPLHF	TGTGCCAGCAGTCCCCACCCGGCAGGAGTAGGCTCACCCCTCCACTTT
TRBV24-1	TRBJ2-1	TRBD1	-	CATSWQGVDNEQFF	TGTGCCACTTCGTGGCAGGGGGTAGACAATGAGCAGTTCTTC
TRBV20-1	TRBJ1-2	-	-	CSARSGRGTYGYTF	TGCAGTGCTAGGTCGGGGCGGGGGACGTATGGCTACACCTTC
TRBV29-1	TRBJ2-7	-	-	CSVTPVGKAYEQYF	TGCAGCGTGACCCCAGTGGGAAAGGCGTACGAGCAGTACTTC
TRBV29-1	TRBJ2-1	TRBD2	-	CSVVRIGGASNNNEQFF	TGCAGCGTTGTCAGGATCGGGGGGGCTAGTAACAACAATGAGCAGTTCTTC
TRBV20-1	TRBJ1-2	TRBD1	-	CSARDNRGPHGYTF	TGCAGTGCTAGAGATAACAGGGGTCCCCATGGCTACACCTTC
TRBV12-3/TRBV12-4	TRBJ1-2	-	-	CASSLRHQSGGYTF	TGTGCCAGCAGTTTACGGCACCAGTCGGGTGGCTACACCTTC
TRBV20-1	TRBJ2-3	-	-	CSATLGDTQYF	TGCAGTGCTACTTTGGGGGATACGCAGTATTTT
TRBV27	TRBJ2-7	TRBD1	-	CASSQRTGAYEQYF	TGTGCCAGCAGTCAAAGGACAGGAGCCTACGAGCAGTACTTC
TRBV7-8	TRBJ1-5	-	once	CASSEGLGPSGNQPQHF	TGTGCCAGCAGCGAGGGACTGGGACCTTCCGGCAATCAGCCCCAGCATTTT
TRBV2	TRBJ2-7	-	-	CASSEEGGFPYEQYF	TGTGCCAGCAGTGAAGAAGGGGGATTCCCCTACGAGCAGTACTTC
TRBV21-1	TRBJ2-1	-	-	CASSKAPHRNNEQFF	TGTGCCAGCAGCAAAGCGCCCCACAGAAACAATGAGCAGTTCTTC
TRBV6-5	TRBJ2-3	-	-	CASSLPIAASTDTQYF	TGTGCCAGCAGTCTCCCTATAGCGGCTAGCACAGATACGCAGTATTTT
TRBV2	TRBJ1-1	TRBD1	-	CASRGQSNTEAFF	TGTGCCAGCAGGGGACAGAGTAACACTGAAGCTTTCTTT
TRBV7-6	TRBJ2-7	TRBD2	-	CATLAVPGGEQYF	TGTGCCACCTTGGCGGTTCCGGGGGGGGAGCAGTACTTC
TRBV25-1	TRBJ2-1	-	once	CASSTFGGAGGNEQFF	TGTGCCAGCAGTACCTTCGGAGGGGCGGGTGGGAATGAGCAGTTCTTC
TRBV20-1	TRBJ2-7	TRBD2	-	CSARPGGRQIREQYF	TGCAGTGCTAGACCGGGGGGAAGGCAGATTCGCGAGCAGTACTTC
TRBV9	TRBJ2-1	TRBD2	-	CASSPYSSGRYNEQFF	TGTGCCAGCAGCCCTTACTCTAGCGGCCGATACAATGAGCAGTTCTTC
TRBV12-3/TRBV12-4	TRBJ1-5	TRBD1	-	CASSPRTGYSNQPQHF	TGTGCCAGCAGTCCCAGGACAGGCTATAGCAATCAGCCCCAGCATTTT
TRBV7-9	TRBJ1-4	-	-	CASSPLGWTARNEKLFF	TGTGCCAGCAGCCCCCTTGGGTGGACAGCTCGTAATGAAAAACTGTTTTTT